The 3 T cell receptor beta chains below come from one sample, sequenced in a study of circulating tumor DNA in untreated peripheral T-cell lymphoma. This table comes from immunoSEQ multiplex PCR, and its TCRdb copy is limited to in-frame clones, with some not included. The repertoire holds about 7,500 clones, roughly 80% seen once, with about 17% in the top ten. The sample consisted of tumor tissue. The receptors stem from a human donor with peripheral T-cell lymphoma.

The J gene is TRBJ2-5, the V gene TRBV10-2; D is unclear. The germline V and J ends were trimmed by 0 bases and 7 bases, with 15 bases remaining between them. The CDR3 has 15 amino acids. Germline V lookup: CDR1 WSHSY, CDR2 SAAADI. CDR3 protein: CASSESTQARGTQYF. The CDR3 DNA reads as TGCGCCAGCAGTGAGTCGACGCAGGCCCGAGGGACCCAGTACTTC.

This chain uses TRBV18 with TRBJ2-5; D perhaps matches TRBD2 (6 bases). Trimming left V 3 bases short and J 5 bases short, with 7 bases between. Per germline, CDR1 KGHSH and CDR2 LQKENI. The CDR3 sequence is 12 residues long. The CDR3 protein is CASSPGGETQYF. The CDR3 DNA reads TGTGCCAGCTCACCTGGAGGGGAGACCCAGTACTTC.

This clone came up a few times. V is TRBV15 and J is TRBJ2-5; TRBD2 agrees at 9 bases. The CDR3 consists of 17 residues. With 6 bases clipped from V and 5 bases from J, the junction kept 16 bases outside the gene matches. The germline V gene has CDR1 LNHNV and CDR2 YYDKDF (reference sequence). The CDR3 coding sequence is TGTGCCACCAGTAAACTAGCGGATAGCGGGAGTAGGGAGACCCAGTACTTC. This translates into CATSKLADSGSRETQYF.